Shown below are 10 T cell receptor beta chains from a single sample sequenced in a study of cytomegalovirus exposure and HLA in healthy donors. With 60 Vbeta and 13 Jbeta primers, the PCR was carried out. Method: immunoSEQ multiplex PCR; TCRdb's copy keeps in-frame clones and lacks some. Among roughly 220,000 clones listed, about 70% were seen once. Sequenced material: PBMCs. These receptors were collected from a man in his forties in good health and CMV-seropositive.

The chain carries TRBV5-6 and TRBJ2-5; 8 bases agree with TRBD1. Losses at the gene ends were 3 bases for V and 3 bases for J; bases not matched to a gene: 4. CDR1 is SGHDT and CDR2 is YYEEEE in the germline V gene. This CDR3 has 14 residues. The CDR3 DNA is TGTGCCAGCAGCTCATTGACAGGGGAAGAGACCCAGTACTTC. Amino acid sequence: CASSSLTGEETQYF. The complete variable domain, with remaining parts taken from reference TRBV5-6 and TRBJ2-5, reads DAGVTQSPTHLIKTRGQQVTLRCSPKSGHDTVSWYQQALGQGPQFIFQYYEEEERQRGNFPDRFSGHQFPNYSSELNVNALLLGDSALYLCASSSLTGEETQYFGPGTRLLVL.

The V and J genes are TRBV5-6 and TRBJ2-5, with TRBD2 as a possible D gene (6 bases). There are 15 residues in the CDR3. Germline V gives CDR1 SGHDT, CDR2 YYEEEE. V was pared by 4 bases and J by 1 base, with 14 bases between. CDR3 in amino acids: CASSPVNGGQETQYF. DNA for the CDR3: TGTGCCAGCAGCCCGGTCAACGGGGGCCAAGAGACCCAGTACTTC.

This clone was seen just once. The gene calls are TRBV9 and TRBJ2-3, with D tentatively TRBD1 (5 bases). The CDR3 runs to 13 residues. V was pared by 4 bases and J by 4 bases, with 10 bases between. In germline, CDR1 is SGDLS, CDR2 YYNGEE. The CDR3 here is CASSRWGADTQYF. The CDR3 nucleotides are TGTGCCAGCAGCCGCTGGGGCGCAGATACGCAGTATTTT. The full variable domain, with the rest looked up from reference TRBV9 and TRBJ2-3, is DSGVTQTPKHLITATGQRVTLRCSPRSGDLSVYWYQQSLDQGLQFLIQYYNGEERAKGNILERFSAQQFPDLHSELNLSSLELGDSALYFCASSRWGADTQYFGPGTRLTVL.

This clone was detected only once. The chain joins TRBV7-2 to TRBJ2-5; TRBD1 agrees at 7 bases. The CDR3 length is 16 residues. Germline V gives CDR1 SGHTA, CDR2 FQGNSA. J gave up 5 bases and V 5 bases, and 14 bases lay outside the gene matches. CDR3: CASSPPGTAPGETQYF. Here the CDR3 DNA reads TGTGCCAGCAGCCCCCCCGGGACAGCCCCAGGGGAGACCCAGTACTTC. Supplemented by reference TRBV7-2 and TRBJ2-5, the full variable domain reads GAGVSQSPSNKVTEKGKDVELRCDPISGHTALYWYRQSLGQGLEFLIYFQGNSAPDKSGLPSDRFSAERTGGSVSTLTIQRTQQEDSAVYLCASSPPGTAPGETQYFGPGTRLLVL.

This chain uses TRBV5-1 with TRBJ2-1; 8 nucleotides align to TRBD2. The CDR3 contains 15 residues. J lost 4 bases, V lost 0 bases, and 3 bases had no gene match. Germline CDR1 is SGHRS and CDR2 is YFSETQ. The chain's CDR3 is CASSLAGGGYNEQFF. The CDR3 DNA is TGCGCCAGCAGCTTGGCCGGGGGGGGGTACAATGAGCAGTTCTTC.

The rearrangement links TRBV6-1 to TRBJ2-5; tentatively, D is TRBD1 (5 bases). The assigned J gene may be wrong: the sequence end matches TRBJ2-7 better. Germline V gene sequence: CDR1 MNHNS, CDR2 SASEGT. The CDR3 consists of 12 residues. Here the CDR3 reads CASRPGRYEQYF. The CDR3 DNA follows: TGTGCCAGCAGGCCAGGGCGCTACGAGCAGTACTTC.

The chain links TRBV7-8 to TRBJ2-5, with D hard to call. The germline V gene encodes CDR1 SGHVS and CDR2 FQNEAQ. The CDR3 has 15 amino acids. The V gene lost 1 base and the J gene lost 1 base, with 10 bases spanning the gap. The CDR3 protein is CASSLGWASQETQYF. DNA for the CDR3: TGTGCCAGCAGCTTAGGGTGGGCCTCCCAAGAGACCCAGTACTTC.

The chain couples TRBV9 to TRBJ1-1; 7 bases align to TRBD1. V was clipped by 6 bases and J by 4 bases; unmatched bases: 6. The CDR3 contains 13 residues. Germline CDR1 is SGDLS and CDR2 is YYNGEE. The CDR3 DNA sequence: TGTGCCAGCAACCGGGACAGTAGCACTGAAGCTTTCTTT. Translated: CASNRDSSTEAFF.

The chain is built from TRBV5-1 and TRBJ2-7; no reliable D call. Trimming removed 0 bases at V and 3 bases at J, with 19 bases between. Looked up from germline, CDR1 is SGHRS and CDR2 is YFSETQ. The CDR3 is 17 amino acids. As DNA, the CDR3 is TGCGCCAGCAGCTTGGCACCAATTAGTGGTACGGGCTACGAGCAGTACTTC. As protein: CASSLAPISGTGYEQYF.

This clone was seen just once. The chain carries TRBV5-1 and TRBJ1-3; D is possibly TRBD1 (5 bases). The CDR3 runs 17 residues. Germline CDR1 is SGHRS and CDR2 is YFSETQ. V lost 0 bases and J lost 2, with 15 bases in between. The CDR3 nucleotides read TGCGCCAGCAGCTTGGGGTTGGGGGGAACGACTGGAAACACCATATATTTT. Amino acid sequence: CASSLGLGGTTGNTIYF.